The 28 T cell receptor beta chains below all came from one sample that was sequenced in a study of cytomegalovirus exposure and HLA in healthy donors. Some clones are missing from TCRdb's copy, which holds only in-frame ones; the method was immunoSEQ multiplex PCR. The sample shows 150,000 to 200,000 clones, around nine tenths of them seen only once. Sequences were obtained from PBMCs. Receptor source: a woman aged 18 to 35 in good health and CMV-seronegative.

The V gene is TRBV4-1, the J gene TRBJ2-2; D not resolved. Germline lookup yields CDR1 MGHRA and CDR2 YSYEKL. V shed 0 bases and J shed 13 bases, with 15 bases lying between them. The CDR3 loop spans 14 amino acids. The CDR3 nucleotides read TGCGCCAGCAGCCAAGATTTCAATAACCTAGGGCTGTTTTTT. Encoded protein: CASSQDFNNLGLFF.

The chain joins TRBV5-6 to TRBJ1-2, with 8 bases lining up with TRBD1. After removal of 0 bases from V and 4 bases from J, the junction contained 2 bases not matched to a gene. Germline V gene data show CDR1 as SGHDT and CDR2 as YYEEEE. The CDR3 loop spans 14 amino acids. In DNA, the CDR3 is TGTGCCAGCAGCTTGGCTACAGGGGGCTATGGCTACACCTTC. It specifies CASSLATGGYGYTF.

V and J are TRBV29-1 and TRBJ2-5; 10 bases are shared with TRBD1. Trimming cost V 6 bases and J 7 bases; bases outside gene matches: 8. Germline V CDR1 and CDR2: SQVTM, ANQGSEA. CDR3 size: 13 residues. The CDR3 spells CSVGGTGVATQYF. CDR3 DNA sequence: TGCAGCGTGGGGGGGACAGGGGTAGCGACCCAGTACTTC. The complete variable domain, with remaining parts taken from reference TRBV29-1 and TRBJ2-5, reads SAVISQKPSRDICQRGTSLTIQCQVDSQVTMMFWYRQQPGQSLTLIATANQGSEATYESGFVIDKFPISRPNLTFSTLTVSNMSPEDSSIYLCSVGGTGVATQYFGPGTRLLVL.

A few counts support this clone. This chain's CDR3 is CASSLGTSGRAYEQYF. The DNA of the CDR3 is TGTGCCAGCAGCTTAGGAACTAGCGGGAGGGCCTACGAGCAGTACTTC. The V call is TRBV7-2, the J call TRBJ2-7; 13 positions agree with TRBD2. Per the germline V gene, CDR1 is SGHTA and CDR2 is FQGNSA. J gave up 2 bases and V 1 base, and 2 bases lay outside the gene matches. CDR3 length: 16 residues.

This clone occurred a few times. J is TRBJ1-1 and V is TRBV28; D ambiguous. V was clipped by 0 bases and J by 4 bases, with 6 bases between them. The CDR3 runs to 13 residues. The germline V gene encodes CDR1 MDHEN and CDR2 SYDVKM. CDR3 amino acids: CASSLWASTEAFF. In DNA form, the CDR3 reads TGTGCCAGCAGTTTATGGGCCAGCACTGAAGCTTTCTTT. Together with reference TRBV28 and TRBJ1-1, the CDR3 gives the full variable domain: DVKVTQSSRYLVKRTGEKVFLECVQDMDHENMFWYRQDPGLGLRLIYFSYDVKMKEKGDIPEGYSVSREKKERFSLILESASTNQTSMYLCASSLWASTEAFFGQGTRLTVV.

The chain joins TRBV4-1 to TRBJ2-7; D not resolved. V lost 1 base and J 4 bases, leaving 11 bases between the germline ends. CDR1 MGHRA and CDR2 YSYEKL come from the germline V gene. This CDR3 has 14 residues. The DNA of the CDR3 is TGCGCCAGCAGCCAAGTTACAGTCCCGTACGAGCAGTACTTC. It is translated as CASSQVTVPYEQYF.

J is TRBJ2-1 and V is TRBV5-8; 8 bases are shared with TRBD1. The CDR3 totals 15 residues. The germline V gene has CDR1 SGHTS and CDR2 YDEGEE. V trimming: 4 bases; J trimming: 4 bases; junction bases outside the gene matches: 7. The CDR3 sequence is CASSPPGTGYNEQFF. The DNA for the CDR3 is TGTGCCAGCAGCCCTCCCGGGACAGGTTACAATGAGCAGTTCTTC.

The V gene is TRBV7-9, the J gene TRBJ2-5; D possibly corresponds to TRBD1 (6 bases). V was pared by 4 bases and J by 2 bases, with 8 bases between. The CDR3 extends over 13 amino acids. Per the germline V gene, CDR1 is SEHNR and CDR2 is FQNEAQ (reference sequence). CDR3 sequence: CASSSQGQETQYF. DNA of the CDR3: TGTGCCAGCAGCTCACAGGGTCAAGAGACCCAGTACTTC.

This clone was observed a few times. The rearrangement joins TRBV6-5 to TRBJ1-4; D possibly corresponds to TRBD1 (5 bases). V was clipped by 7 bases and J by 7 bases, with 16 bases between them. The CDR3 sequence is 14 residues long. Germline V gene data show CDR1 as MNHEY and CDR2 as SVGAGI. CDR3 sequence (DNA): TGTGCCAGCACGGGGGAACCGGCTAGTGAAAAACTGTTTTTT. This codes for CASTGEPASEKLFF.

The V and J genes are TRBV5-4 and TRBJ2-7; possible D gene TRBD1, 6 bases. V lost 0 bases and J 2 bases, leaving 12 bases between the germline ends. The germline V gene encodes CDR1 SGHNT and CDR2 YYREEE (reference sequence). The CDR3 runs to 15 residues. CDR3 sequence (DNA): TGTGCCAGCAGCTTGGAAACAGGGTGGGCCTACGAGCAGTACTTC. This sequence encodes CASSLETGWAYEQYF.

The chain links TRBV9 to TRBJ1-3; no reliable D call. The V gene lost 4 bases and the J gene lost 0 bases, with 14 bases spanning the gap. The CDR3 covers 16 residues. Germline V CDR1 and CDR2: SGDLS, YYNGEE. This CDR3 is CASSPHQVSSGNTIYF. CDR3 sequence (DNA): TGTGCCAGCAGCCCACACCAGGTTAGCTCTGGAAACACCATATATTTT.

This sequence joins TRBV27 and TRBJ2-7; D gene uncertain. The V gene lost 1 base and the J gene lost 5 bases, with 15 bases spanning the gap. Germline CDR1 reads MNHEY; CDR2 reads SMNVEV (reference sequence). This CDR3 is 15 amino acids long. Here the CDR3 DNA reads TGTGCCAGCAGTTTATTGGCCCCGCCCCGCCACGAGCAGTACTTC. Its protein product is CASSLLAPPRHEQYF.

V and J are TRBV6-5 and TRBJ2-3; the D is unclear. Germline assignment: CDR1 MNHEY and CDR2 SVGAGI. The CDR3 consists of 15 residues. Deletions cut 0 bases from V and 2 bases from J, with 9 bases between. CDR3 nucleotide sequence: TGTGCCAGCAGTTACTCGTGGTCACTCACAGATACGCAGTATTTT. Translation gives CASSYSWSLTDTQYF.

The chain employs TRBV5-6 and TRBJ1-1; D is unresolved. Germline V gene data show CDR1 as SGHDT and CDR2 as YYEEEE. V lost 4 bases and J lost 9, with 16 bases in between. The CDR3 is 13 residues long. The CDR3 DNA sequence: TGTGCCAGCAGCCTTAGCGGGGTTGGGAAAGCTTTCTTT. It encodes CASSLSGVGKAFF.

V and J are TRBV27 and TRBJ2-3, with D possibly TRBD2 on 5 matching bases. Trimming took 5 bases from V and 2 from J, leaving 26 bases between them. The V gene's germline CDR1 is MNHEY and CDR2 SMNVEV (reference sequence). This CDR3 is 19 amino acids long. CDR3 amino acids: CASSARGFTLSNPTDTQYF. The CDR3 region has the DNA TGTGCCAGCAGTGCTAGAGGGTTCACCTTATCTAATCCCACAGATACGCAGTATTTT.

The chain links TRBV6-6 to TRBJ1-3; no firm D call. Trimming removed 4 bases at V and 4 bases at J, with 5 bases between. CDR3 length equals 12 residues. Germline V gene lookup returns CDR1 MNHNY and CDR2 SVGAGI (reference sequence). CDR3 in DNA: TGTGCCAGCAGTTGGCAGGGAAACACCATATATTTT. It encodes CASSWQGNTIYF.

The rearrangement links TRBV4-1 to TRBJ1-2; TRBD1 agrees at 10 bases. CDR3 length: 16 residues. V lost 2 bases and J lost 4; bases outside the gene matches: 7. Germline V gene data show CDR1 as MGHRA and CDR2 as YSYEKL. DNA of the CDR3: TGCGCCAGCAGCCAACACGGACAGGGGGATTCCTATGGCTACACCTTC. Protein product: CASSQHGQGDSYGYTF.

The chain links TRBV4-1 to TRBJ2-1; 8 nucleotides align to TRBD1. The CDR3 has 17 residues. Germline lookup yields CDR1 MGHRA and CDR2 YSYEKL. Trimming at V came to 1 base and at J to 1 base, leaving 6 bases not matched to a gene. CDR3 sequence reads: CASSQVHTGGSYNEQFF. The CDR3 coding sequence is TGCGCCAGCAGCCAAGTCCACACAGGGGGATCCTACAATGAGCAGTTCTTC.

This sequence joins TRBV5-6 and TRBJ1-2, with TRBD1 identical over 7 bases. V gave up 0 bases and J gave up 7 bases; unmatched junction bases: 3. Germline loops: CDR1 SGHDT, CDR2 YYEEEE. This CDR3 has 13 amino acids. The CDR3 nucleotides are TGTGCCAGCAGCTTGGGAGCAGGGGGTGGCTACACCTTC. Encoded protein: CASSLGAGGGYTF. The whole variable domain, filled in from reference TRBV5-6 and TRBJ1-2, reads DAGVTQSPTHLIKTRGQQVTLRCSPKSGHDTVSWYQQALGQGPQFIFQYYEEEERQRGNFPDRFSGHQFPNYSSELNVNALLLGDSALYLCASSLGAGGGYTFGSGTRLTVV.

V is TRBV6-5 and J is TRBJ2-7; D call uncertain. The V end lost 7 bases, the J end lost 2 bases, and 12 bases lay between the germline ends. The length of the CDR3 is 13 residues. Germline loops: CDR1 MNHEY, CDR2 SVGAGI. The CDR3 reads CASIKPLTYEQYF. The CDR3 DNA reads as TGTGCCAGCATCAAGCCCCTCACCTACGAGCAGTACTTC.

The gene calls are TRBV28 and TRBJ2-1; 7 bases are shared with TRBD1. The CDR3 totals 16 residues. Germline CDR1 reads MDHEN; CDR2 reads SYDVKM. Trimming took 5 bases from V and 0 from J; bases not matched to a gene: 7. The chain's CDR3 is CASSPQGTASYNEQFF. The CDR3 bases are TGTGCCAGCAGTCCCCAGGGGACAGCCTCCTACAATGAGCAGTTCTTC.

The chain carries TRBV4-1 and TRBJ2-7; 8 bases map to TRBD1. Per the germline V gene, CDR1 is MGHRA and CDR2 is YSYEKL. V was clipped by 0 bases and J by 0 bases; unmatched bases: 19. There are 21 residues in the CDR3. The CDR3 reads CASSQEEGDRPYRGTSYEQYF. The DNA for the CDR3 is TGCGCCAGCAGCCAAGAAGAAGGGGACAGGCCGTATCGCGGGACCTCCTACGAGCAGTACTTC.

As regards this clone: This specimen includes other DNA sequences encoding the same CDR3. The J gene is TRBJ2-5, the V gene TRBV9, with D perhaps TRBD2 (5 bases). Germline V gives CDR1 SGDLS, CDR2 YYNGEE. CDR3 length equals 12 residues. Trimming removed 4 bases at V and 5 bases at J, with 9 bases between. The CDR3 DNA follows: TGTGCCAGCAGCCCGCGAGGGGAGACCCAGTACTTC. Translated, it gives CASSPRGETQYF. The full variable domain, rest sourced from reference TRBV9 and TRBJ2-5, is DSGVTQTPKHLITATGQRVTLRCSPRSGDLSVYWYQQSLDQGLQFLIQYYNGEERAKGNILERFSAQQFPDLHSELNLSSLELGDSALYFCASSPRGETQYFGPGTRLLVL.

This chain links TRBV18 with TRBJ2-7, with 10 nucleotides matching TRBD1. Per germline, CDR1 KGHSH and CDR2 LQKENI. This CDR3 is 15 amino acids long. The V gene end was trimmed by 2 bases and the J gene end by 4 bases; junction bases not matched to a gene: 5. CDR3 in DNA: TGTGCCAGCTCACCAGGACAGGGGGGCCATTACGAGCAGTACTTC. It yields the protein CASSPGQGGHYEQYF.

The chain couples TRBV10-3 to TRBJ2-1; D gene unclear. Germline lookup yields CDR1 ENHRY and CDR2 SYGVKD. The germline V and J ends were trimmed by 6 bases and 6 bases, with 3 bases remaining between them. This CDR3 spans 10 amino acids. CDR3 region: CAISGNEQFF. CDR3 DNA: TGTGCCATCAGCGGCAATGAGCAGTTCTTC.

The CDR3 nucleotides are TGTGCCAGCAGCTTAGGCGTCGTGCAGGGTCCAGCAGATACGCAGTATTTT. Translated, it gives CASSLGVVQGPADTQYF. V and J are TRBV13 and TRBJ2-3; TRBD1 is a possible D gene (5 bases). V was cut by 0 bases and J by 4 bases, with 17 bases left in between. Germline CDR1 reads PRHDT; CDR2 reads FYEKMQ (reference sequence). The CDR3 is 17 residues long.

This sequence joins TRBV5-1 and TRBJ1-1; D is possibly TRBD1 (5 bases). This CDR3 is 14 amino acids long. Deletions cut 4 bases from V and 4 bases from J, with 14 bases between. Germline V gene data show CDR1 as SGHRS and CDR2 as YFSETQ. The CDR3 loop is CASSGAGVITEAFF. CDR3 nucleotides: TGCGCCAGCAGCGGGGCGGGGGTGATCACTGAAGCTTTCTTT.

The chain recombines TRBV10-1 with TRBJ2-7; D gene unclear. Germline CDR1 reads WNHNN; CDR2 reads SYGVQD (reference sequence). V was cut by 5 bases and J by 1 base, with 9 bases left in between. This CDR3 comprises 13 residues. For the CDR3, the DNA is TGCGCCAGCAGTACCGGAGAGTCCTACGAGCAGTACTTC. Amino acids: CASSTGESYEQYF.